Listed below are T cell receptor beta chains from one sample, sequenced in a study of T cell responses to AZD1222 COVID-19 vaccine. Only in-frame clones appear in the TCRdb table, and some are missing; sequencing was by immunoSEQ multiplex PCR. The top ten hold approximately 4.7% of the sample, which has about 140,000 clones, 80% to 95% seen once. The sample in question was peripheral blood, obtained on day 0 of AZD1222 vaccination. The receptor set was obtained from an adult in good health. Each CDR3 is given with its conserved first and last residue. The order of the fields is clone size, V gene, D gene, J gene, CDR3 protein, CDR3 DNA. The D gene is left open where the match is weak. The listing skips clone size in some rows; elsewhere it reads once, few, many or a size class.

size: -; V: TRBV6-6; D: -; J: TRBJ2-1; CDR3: CASSYPVESNEQFF; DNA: TGTGCCAGCAGTTACCCGGTGGAGAGCAATGAGCAGTTCTTC
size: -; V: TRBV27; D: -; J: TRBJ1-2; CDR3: CASSFGGANYGYTF; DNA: TGTGCCAGCAGTTTCGGGGGAGCCAACTATGGCTACACCTTC
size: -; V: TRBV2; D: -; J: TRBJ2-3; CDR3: CASTGGLLTDTQYF; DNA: TGTGCCAGCACCGGGGGATTGTTGACAGATACGCAGTATTTT
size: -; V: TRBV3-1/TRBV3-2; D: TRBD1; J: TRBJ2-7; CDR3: CASSQGLTGAYEQYF; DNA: TGTGCCAGCAGCCAAGGGTTGACAGGGGCATACGAGCAGTACTTC
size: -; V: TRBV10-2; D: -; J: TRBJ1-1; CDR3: CASTDYDSNTEAFF; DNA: TGCGCCAGCACCGATTATGACAGCAACACTGAAGCTTTCTTT
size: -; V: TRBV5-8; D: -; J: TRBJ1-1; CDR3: CASSPRGISEAFF; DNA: TGTGCCAGCAGCCCCAGGGGTATCTCTGAAGCTTTCTTT
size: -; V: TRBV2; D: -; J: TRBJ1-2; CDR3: CASSATETNYGYTF; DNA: TGTGCCAGCAGTGCGACAGAAACTAACTATGGCTACACCTTC
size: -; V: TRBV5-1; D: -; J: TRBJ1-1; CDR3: CASSFGGDEAFF; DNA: TGCGCCAGCAGCTTTGGGGGCGATGAAGCTTTCTTT
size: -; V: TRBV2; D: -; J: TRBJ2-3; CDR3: CASRSFSGTYSTDTQYF; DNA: TGTGCCAGCAGATCCTTCTCCGGGACTTACAGCACAGATACGCAGTATTTT
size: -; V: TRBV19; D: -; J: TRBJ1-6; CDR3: CASSIESVVRSPLHF; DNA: TGTGCCAGTAGTATAGAGTCAGTCGTCAGATCACCCCTCCACTTT
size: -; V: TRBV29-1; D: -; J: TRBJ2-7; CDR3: CSVDRGHEQYF; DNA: TGCAGCGTTGATAGGGGCCACGAGCAGTACTTC
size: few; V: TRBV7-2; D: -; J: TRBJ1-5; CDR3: CASSLGRAGGQPQHF; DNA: TGTGCCAGCAGCTTAGGCAGGGCCGGTGGGCAGCCCCAGCATTTT
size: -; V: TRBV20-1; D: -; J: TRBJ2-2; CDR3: CSASRQVAGELFF; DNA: TGCAGTGCTAGTCGGCAGGTCGCCGGGGAGCTGTTTTTT
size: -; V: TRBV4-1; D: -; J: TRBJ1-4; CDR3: CASSQTFRGLEKLFF; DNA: TGCGCCAGCAGCCAAACTTTCCGGGGCCTTGAAAAACTGTTTTTT
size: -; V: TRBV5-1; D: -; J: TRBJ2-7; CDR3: CASSLDGSTYEQYF; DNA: TGCGCCAGCAGCTTAGATGGCTCAACCTACGAGCAGTACTTC
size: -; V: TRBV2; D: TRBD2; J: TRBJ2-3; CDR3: CASSEGTSGGTSTDTQYF; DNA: TGTGCCAGCAGTGAGGGGACTAGCGGGGGGACAAGCACAGATACGCAGTATTTT
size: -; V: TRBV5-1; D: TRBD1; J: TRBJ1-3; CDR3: CASSRGTASGNTIYF; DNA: TGCGCCAGCAGCCGGGGGACAGCCTCTGGAAACACCATATATTTT
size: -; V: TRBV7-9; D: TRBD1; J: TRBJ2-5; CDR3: CASRARLGAGGGSQETQYF; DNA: TGTGCCAGCAGGGCTCGCTTGGGTGCAGGGGGCGGTAGCCAAGAGACCCAGTACTTC
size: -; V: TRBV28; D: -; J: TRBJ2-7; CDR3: CASSLYSPRDNSYEQYF; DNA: TGTGCCAGCAGTTTATACTCCCCCCGGGACAACTCCTACGAGCAGTACTTC
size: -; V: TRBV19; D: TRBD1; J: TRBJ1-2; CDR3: CASLRRSGQGNGYTF; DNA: TGTGCCAGCTTGAGGAGGTCGGGACAGGGGAATGGCTACACCTTC
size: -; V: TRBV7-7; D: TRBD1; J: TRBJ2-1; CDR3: CASSLRGQRDEQFF; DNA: TGTGCTAGCAGCTTAAGGGGGCAAAGGGATGAGCAGTTCTTC
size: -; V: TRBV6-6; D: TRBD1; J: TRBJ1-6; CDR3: CASSRRSPGQGFSYNSPLHF; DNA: TGTGCCAGCAGTCGCCGATCTCCGGGACAGGGTTTCTCCTATAATTCACCCCTCCACTTT
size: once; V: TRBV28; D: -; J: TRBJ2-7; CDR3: CASSFFITKEGQHLGQYF; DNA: TGTGCCAGCAGTTTTTTTATCACAAAGGAAGGACAGCACCTCGGGCAGTACTTC
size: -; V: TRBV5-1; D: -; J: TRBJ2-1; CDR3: CASSPANEQFF; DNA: TGCGCCAGCAGCCCAGCCAATGAGCAGTTCTTC
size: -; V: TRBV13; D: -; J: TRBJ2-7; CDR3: CASSPRDGDYEQYF; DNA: TGTGCCAGCAGCCCCCGGGACGGAGACTACGAGCAGTACTTC
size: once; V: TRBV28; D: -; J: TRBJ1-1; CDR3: CASSLTITEAFF; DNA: TGTGCCAGCAGCCTCACAATTACTGAAGCTTTCTTT
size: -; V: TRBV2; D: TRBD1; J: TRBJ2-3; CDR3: CASSAVGQAGDTQYF; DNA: TGTGCCAGCAGTGCTGTGGGACAGGCCGGAGATACGCAGTATTTT
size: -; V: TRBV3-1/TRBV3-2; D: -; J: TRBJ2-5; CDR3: CASSGASDSWETQYF; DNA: TGTGCCAGCAGCGGGGCTAGCGATTCGTGGGAGACCCAGTACTTC
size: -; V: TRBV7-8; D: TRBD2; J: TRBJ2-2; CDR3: CASTLPAGGAHTGELFF; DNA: TGTGCCAGCACTTTACCAGCGGGGGGGGCACATACCGGGGAGCTGTTTTTT
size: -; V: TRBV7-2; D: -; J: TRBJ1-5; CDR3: CASSAYSINQPQHF; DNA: TGTGCCAGCAGCGCTTACAGTATCAATCAGCCCCAGCATTTT
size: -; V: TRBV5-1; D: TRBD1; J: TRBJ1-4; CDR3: CASSPGQHNEKLFF; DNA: TGCGCCAGCAGCCCGGGACAGCACAATGAAAAACTGTTTTTT
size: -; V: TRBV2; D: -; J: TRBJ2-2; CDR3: CASSGERNTGELFF; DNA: TGTGCCAGCAGTGGGGAGCGAAACACCGGGGAGCTGTTTTTT
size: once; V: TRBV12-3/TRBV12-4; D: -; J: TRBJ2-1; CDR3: CASSLSRVDEQFF; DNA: TGTGCCAGCAGTTTATCCAGGGTCGATGAGCAGTTCTTC
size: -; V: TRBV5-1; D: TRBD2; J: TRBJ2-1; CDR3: CASSGGGYNEQFF; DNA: TGCGCCAGCAGCGGCGGGGGCTACAATGAGCAGTTCTTC
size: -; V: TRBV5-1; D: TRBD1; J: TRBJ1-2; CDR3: CASSLHGQGDNYGYTF; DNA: TGCGCCAGCAGCTTACACGGACAGGGCGATAACTATGGCTACACCTTC
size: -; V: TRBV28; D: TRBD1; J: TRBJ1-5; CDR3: CASSSTGQGYEQPQHF; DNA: TGTGCCAGCAGTAGTACGGGACAGGGGTATGAGCAGCCCCAGCATTTT
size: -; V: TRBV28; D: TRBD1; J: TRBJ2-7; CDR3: CASQLTGFREQYF; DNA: TGTGCCAGCCAACTGACAGGGTTCCGAGAGCAGTACTTC
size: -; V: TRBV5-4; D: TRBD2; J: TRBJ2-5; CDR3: CASSPVRRGGSETQYF; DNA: TGTGCCAGCAGCCCAGTGCGGCGGGGGGGATCAGAGACCCAGTACTTC
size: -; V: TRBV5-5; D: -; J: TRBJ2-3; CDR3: CASSLGQTDTQYF; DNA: TGTGCCAGCAGCTTGGGGCAGACAGATACGCAGTATTTT
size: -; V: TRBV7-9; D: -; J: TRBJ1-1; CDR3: CASSPYRAGEDTEAFF; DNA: TGTGCCAGCAGCCCCTATAGGGCAGGGGAAGACACTGAAGCTTTCTTT
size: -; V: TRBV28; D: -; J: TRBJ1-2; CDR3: CASRTGSGGYTF; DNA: TGTGCCAGCAGAACAGGATCTGGGGGCTACACCTTC
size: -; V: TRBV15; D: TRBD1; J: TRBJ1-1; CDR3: CATSRGTGNTEAFF; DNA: TGTGCCACCAGCAGAGGGACAGGGAACACTGAAGCTTTCTTT
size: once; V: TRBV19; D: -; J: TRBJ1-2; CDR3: CASSPPTGVYGYTF; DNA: TGTGCCAGTAGTCCCCCCACAGGAGTCTATGGCTACACCTTC
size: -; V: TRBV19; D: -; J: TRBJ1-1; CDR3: CASSIRQNTEAFF; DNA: TGTGCCAGTAGTATACGGCAGAACACTGAAGCTTTCTTT
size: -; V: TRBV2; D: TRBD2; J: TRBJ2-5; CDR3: CASGGLAGRQETQYF; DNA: TGTGCCAGCGGGGGACTAGCGGGCAGACAAGAGACCCAGTACTTC
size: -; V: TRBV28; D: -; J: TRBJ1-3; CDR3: CASRTTQDTIYF; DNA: TGTGCCAGCAGGACCACCCAGGACACCATATATTTT
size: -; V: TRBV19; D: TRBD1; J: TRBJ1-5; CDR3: CASTRDRWAQGNQPQHF; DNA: TGTGCCAGTACGCGGGACAGGTGGGCCCAGGGCAATCAGCCCCAGCATTTT
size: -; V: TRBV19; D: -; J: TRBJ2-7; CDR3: CASSIAGASGEQYF; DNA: TGTGCCAGTAGTATAGCGGGGGCATCAGGGGAGCAGTACTTC
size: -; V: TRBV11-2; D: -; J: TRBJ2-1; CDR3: CASTIRAVGSYNEQFF; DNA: TGTGCCAGCACCATTAGGGCGGTAGGTTCCTACAATGAGCAGTTCTTC